This T cell receptor (beta chain) was recovered during a study of blood T cell repertoires in COVID-19. Study details: Sites in the United States, Italy and Spain provided acute and convalescent COVID-19 samples. In each case, the material was cDNA or gDNA derived from T cells, B-cell-depleted T cells, or PBMCs.

Authors' data handling: Estimates of nucleated cell counts were drawn from the amplification of reference gene primers. The data were produced by immunoSEQ multiplex PCR, yet TCRdb's version contains in-frame clones alone and is incomplete. V and J calls plus clone size are reproduced from that table; the DNA served to infer D and trimming. The data contain about half a million clones, 70% to 90% of them singletons. The V and J ends lost 7 bases and 5 bases respectively, with 17 bases between them. Germline CDR1 is LNHDA and CDR2 is SQIVND (reference sequence). The CDR3 contains 15 residues. V and J are TRBV19 and TRBJ1-4; D uncertain. Sequencing input: peripheral blood. The source of this sequence is a human donor in a cohort sampled during active COVID-19. The CDR3 reads CASTPQAGGNEKLFF. The CDR3 DNA follows: TGTGCCAGTACCCCGCAGGCAGGAGGGAATGAAAAACTGTTTTTT.